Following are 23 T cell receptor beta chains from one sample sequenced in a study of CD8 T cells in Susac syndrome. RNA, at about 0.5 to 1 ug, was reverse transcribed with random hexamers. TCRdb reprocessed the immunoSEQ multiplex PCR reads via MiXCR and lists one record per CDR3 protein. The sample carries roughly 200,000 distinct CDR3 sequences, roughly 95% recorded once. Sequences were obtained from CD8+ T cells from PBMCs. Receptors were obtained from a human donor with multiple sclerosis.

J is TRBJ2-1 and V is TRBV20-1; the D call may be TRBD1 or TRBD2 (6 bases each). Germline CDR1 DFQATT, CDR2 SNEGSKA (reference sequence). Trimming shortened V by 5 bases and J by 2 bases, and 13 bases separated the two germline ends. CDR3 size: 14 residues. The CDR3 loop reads CSAYNREAYNEQFF. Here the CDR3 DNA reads TGCAGTGCTTATAACAGGGAGGCCTACAATGAGCAGTTCTTC.

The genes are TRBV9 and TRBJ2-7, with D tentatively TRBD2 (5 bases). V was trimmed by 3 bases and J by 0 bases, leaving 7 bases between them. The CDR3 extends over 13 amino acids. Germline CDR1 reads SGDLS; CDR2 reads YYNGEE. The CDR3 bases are TGTGCCAGCAGCGCCGGGAACTCCTACGAGCAGTACTTC. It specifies CASSAGNSYEQYF.

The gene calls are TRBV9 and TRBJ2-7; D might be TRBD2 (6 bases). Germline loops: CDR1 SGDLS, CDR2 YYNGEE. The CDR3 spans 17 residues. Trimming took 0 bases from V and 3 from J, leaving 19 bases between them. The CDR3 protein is CASSVGGGAHAGYEQYF. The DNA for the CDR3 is TGTGCCAGCAGCGTAGGAGGAGGGGCACACGCAGGCTACGAGCAGTACTTC.

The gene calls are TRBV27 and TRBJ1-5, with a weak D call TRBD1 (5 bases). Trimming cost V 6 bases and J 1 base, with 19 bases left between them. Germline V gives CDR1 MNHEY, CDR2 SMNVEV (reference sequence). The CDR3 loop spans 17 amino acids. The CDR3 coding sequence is TGTGCCAGCAGCCTATCCCACGGGACCGGCAGCAATCAGCCCCAGCATTTT. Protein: CASSLSHGTGSNQPQHF.

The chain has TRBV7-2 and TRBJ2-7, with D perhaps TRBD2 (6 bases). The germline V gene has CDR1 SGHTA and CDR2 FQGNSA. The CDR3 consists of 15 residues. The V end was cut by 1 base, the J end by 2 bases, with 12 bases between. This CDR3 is CASSLVAGSTYEQYF. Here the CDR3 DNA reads TGTGCCAGCAGCTTAGTCGCGGGGTCCACCTACGAGCAGTACTTC.

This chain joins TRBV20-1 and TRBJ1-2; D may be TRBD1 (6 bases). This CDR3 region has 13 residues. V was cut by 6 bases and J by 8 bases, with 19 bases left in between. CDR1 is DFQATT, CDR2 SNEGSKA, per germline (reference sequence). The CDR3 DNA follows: TGCAGTGCAACCGGGACACCCTCGGAGGGCTACACCTTC. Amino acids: CSATGTPSEGYTF.

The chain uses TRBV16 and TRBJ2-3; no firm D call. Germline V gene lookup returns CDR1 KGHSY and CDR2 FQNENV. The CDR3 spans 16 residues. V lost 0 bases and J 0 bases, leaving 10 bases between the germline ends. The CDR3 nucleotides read TGTGCCAGCAGCCAATCACATTCAGGCAGCACAGATACGCAGTATTTT. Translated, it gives CASSQSHSGSTDTQYF. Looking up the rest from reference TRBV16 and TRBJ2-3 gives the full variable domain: GEEVAQTPKHLVRGEGQKAKLYCAPIKGHSYVFWYQQVLKNEFKFLISFQNENVFDETGMPKERFSAKCLPNSPCSLEIQATKLEDSAVYFCASSQSHSGSTDTQYFGPGTRLTVL.

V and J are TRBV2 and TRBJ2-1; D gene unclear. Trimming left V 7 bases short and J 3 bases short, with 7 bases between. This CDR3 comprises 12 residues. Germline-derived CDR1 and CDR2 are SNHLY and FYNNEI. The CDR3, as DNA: TGTGCCAGCATGTCGGGCTACAATGAGCAGTTCTTC. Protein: CASMSGYNEQFF.

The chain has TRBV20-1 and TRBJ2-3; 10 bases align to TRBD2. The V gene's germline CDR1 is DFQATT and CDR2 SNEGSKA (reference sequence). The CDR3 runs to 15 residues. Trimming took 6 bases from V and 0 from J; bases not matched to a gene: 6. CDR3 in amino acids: CSALGLAASTDTQYF. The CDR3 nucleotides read TGCAGTGCCTTAGGACTAGCGGCTAGCACAGATACGCAGTATTTT.

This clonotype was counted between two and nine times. This CDR3 is CASSLVGTSDYEQYF. The CDR3 DNA reads TGTGCCAGCAGCTTAGTAGGTACATCCGACTACGAGCAGTACTTC. J is TRBJ2-7 and V is TRBV7-9; D gene uncertain. There are 15 residues in the CDR3. Germline V gives CDR1 SEHNR, CDR2 FQNEAQ (reference sequence). With 1 base removed from V and 3 bases from J, the gap between germline ends came to 13 bases.

CDR3 loop: CASSEVGAIMNTEAFF. CDR3 DNA: TGTGCCAGCAGTGAAGTGGGGGCGATTATGAACACTGAAGCTTTCTTT. The chain has TRBV2 and TRBJ1-1; perhaps TRBD1 as D (6 bases). Germline CDR1 and CDR2: SNHLY and FYNNEI. The ends were cut back, 1 base at V and 0 bases at J, with 12 bases in the middle. The CDR3 spans 16 residues.

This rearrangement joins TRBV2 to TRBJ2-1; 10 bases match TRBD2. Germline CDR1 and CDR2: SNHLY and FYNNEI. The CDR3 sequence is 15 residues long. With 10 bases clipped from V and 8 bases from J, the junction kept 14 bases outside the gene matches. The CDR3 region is CATLVASGSFDEQFF. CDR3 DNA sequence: TGTGCCACTCTAGTGGCTAGCGGGAGTTTTGATGAGCAGTTCTTC. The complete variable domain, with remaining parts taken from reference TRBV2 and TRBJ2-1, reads EPEVTQTPSHQVTQMGQEVILRCVPISNHLYFYWYRQILGQKVEFLVSFYNNEISEKSEIFDDQFSVERPDGSNFTLKIRSTKLEDSAMYFCATLVASGSFDEQFFGPGTRLTVL.

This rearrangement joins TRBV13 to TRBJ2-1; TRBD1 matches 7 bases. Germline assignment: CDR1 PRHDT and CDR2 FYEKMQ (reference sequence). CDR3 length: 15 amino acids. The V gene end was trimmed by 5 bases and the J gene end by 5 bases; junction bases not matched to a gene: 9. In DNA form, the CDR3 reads TGTGCCAGCAGCCAGACAGGGAGCCTGGACAATGAGCAGTTCTTC. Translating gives CASSQTGSLDNEQFF.

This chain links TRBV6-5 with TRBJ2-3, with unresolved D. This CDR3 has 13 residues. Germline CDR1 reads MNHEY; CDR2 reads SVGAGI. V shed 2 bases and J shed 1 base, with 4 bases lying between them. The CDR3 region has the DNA TGTGCCAGCAGTTACGGGCGCACAGATACGCAGTATTTT. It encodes CASSYGRTDTQYF.

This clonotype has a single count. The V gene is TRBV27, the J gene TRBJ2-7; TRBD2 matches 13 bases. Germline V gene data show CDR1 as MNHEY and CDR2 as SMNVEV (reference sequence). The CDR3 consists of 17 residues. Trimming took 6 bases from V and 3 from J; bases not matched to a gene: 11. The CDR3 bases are TGTGCCAGCAGCCCGACTAGCGGGAGGTCGATGGGCTACGAGCAGTACTTC. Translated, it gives CASSPTSGRSMGYEQYF.

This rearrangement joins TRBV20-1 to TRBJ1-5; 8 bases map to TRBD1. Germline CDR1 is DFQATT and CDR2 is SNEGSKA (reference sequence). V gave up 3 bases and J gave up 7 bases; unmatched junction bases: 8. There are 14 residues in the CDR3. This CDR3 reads CSARFQGARQPQHF. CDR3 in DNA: TGCAGTGCTAGGTTCCAGGGGGCCCGACAGCCCCAGCATTTT.

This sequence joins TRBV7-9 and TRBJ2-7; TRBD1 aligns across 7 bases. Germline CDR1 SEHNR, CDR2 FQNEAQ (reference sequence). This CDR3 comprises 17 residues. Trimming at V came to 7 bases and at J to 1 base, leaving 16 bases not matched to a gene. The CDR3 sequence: CASIETRGDSLSYEQYF. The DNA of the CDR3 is TGTGCCAGCATCGAAACCCGAGGGGACAGCTTGTCCTACGAGCAGTACTTC.

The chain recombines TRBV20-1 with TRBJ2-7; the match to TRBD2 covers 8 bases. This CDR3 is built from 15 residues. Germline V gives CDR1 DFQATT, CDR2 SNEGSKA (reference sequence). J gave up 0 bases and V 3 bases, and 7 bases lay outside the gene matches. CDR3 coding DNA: TGCAGTGCTAGGCCCCTAGCGGGCCTCTCCTACGAGCAGTACTTC. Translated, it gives CSARPLAGLSYEQYF.

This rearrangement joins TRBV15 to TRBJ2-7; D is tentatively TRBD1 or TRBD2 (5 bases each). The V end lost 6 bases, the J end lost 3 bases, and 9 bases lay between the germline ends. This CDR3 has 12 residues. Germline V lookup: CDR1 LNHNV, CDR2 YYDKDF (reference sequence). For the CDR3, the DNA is TGTGCCACCAGTGAGGGGAACTACGAGCAGTACTTC. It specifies CATSEGNYEQYF.

CDR3 protein: CASSQEYGTSGYNEQFF. CDR3 DNA sequence: TGTGCCAGCAGCCAGGAATATGGGACTAGCGGATACAATGAGCAGTTCTTC. This chain uses TRBV4-2 with TRBJ2-1; 11 bases are a match to TRBD2. Trimming at V came to 3 bases and at J to 4 bases, leaving 8 bases not matched to a gene. This CDR3 spans 17 amino acids. Germline V gene data show CDR1 as LGHNA and CDR2 as YNFKEQ.

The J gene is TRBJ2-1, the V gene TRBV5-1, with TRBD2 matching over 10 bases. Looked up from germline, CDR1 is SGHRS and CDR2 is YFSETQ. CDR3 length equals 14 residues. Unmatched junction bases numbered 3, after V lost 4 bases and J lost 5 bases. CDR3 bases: TGCGCCAGCAGCCTTAGCGGGAGGAACAATGAGCAGTTCTTC. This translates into CASSLSGRNNEQFF.

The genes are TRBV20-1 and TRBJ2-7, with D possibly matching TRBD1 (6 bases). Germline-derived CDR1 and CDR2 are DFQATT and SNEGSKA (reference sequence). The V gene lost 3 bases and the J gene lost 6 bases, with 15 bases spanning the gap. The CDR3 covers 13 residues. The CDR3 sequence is CSASNRVSGEQYF. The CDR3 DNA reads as TGCAGTGCTAGTAACAGGGTGTCCGGCGAGCAGTACTTC.

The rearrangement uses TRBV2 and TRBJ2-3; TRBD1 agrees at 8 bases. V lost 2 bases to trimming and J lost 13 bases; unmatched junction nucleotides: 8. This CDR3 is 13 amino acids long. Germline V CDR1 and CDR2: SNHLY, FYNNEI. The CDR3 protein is CASSEYRDRLEYF. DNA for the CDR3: TGTGCCAGCAGTGAATATCGGGACAGGCTCGAGTATTTT.